The 18 T cell receptor beta chains given below trace back to one sample, sequenced in a study of response to subunit inactivated influenza vaccine. TCRdb re-called the RT-PCR reads through MiXCR, storing one row per CDR3 protein. Seen here are 300,000 to 350,000 distinct CDR3 sequences, 22% observed once, and the top ten hold 10%. The specimen comprised PBMCs from blood, sampled roughly 20 months after vaccination. The origin of the receptors is a man aged 50 to 69 who received an inactivated influenza vaccine.

Note on this clonotype: Likely a read error: the CDR3 ends without its conserved phenylalanine or tryptophan. This sequence joins TRBV6-5 and TRBJ1-1; D is uncertain. V was cut by 4 bases and J by 4 bases, with 10 bases left in between. CDR1 and CDR2 (germline): MNHEY, SVGAGI. CDR3 length: 13 residues. The chain's CDR3 is CASSFDSGTEAFC. The DNA for the CDR3 is TGTGCCAGCAGTTTCGACTCCGGCACTGAAGCTTTCTGT.

This clonotype appeared once. Likely a read error: the CDR3 ends without its conserved phenylalanine or tryptophan. The chain couples TRBV19 to TRBJ1-2, with 7 bases identical to TRBD1. This CDR3 region has 14 residues. Germline V gene lookup returns CDR1 LNHDA and CDR2 SQIVND (reference sequence). V dropped 3 bases and J dropped 3; count of bases not matched to a gene: 4. CDR3 coding DNA: TGTGCCAGTAGTATGACAGGGAGTGACTATGGCTACACCTCC. It translates to CASSMTGSDYGYTS.

This clonotype was detected ten times or more. V gene TRBV20-1 combines with J gene TRBJ1-1; D possibly corresponds to TRBD1 (5 bases). The germline gives CDR1 DFQATT, CDR2 SNEGSKA (reference sequence). The CDR3 contains 9 residues. The chain's CDR3 is CSEGAEAFF. CDR3 nucleotides: TGCAGCGAAGGGGCTGAAGCTTTCTTT.

The V and J genes are TRBV30 and TRBJ1-5; 10 bases align to TRBD1. Germline V lookup: CDR1 GTSNPN, CDR2 SVGIG (reference sequence). The length of the CDR3 is 15 residues. Unmatched junction bases numbered 3, after V lost 0 bases and J lost 4 bases. DNA of the CDR3: TGTGCCTGGAGTGTGGGACAGGGGCTTAATCAGCCCCAGCATTTT. It is translated as CAWSVGQGLNQPQHF.

This chain uses TRBV6-2 or TRBV6-3 with TRBJ1-2; the match to TRBD1 covers 7 bases. The germline CDR1 and CDR2 sequences are MNHEY and SVGEGT. The CDR3 loop spans 13 amino acids. J lost 8 bases, V lost 5 bases, and 8 bases had no gene match. The CDR3 sequence: CASSPPGGEGYTF. The CDR3, as DNA: TGTGCCAGCAGTCCTCCAGGGGGTGAAGGCTACACCTTC.

This chain links TRBV20-1 with TRBJ2-7, with 7 bases fitting TRBD1. CDR3 length: 16 amino acids. CDR1 DFQATT and CDR2 SNEGSKA come from the germline V gene (reference sequence). Trimming took 1 base from V and 2 from J; bases not matched to a gene: 11. The CDR3 loop reads CSARALGTVKPYEQYF. As DNA, the CDR3 is TGCAGTGCTAGAGCCCTAGGGACAGTGAAACCCTACGAGCAGTACTTC.

The rearrangement links TRBV6-2 or TRBV6-3 to TRBJ1-1, with TRBD1 matching 7 bases. V lost 6 bases, J lost 3 bases, and 4 bases stayed unmatched. The CDR3 extends over 13 amino acids. CDR1 is MNHEY, CDR2 SVGEGT, per germline. The DNA for the CDR3 is TGTGCCAGCAGCAAACAGGGGCACACTGAAGCTTTCTTT. This encodes CASSKQGHTEAFF.

The V call is TRBV6-5, the J call TRBJ1-5; no reliable D call. V lost 0 bases and J lost 2, with 17 bases in between. Germline values: CDR1 MNHEY, CDR2 SVGAGI. The CDR3 extends over 18 amino acids. Here the CDR3 reads CASSYSGSNLLGNQPQHF. CDR3 in DNA: TGTGCCAGCAGTTACTCGGGTAGTAACCTTTTGGGCAATCAGCCCCAGCATTTT.

This clonotype came up many times. The final CDR3 position lacks the conserved phenylalanine or tryptophan, pointing to a likely read error. The limits of the CDR3 on the DNA are not certain, so only TCRdb's listed CDR3 is given. The V and J genes are TRBV15 and TRBJ2-5. The CDR3 region is 11 residues in length, termini included. The germline V gene has CDR1 LNHNV and CDR2 YYDKDF (reference sequence). CDR3: CATKTGPKWQL.

This chain joins TRBV20-1 and TRBJ2-1; TRBD2 matches at 10 bases. CDR1 is DFQATT and CDR2 is SNEGSKA in the germline V gene (reference sequence). This CDR3 is 14 amino acids long. J lost 5 bases, V lost 6 bases, and 7 bases had no gene match. The CDR3 loop reads CSAMKAGGDNEQFF. The CDR3 bases are TGCAGTGCAATGAAAGCGGGGGGGGACAATGAGCAGTTCTTC.

Notes on this clonotype: An end of the junction does not agree with germline; a read error may underlie this. V is TRBV4-1 and J is TRBJ2-7; D might be TRBD2 (5 bases). Germline values: CDR1 MGHRA, CDR2 YSYEKL. This CDR3 has 13 amino acids. For the CDR3, the DNA is TGCGCCAGCAGCCAAGGCTTTGGGTGGGCGGGCGAATTC. Protein: CASSQGFGWAGEF.

The rearrangement uses TRBV20-1 and TRBJ2-5; 8 nucleotides match TRBD2. The CDR3 loop spans 14 amino acids. The ends lost 5 bases at V and 4 bases at J; junction bases unmatched: 9. Germline V gives CDR1 DFQATT, CDR2 SNEGSKA (reference sequence). CDR3 in DNA: TGCAGTGCTTTCTCTGCAGCGGGAGTAGAGACCCAGTACTTC. Its protein is CSAFSAAGVETQYF.

This clonotype was recorded many times. The gene calls are TRBV15 and TRBJ2-3; D ambiguous. V shed 6 bases and J shed 4 bases, with 8 bases lying between them. This CDR3 contains 12 residues. Germline V gene lookup returns CDR1 LNHNV and CDR2 YYDKDF (reference sequence). CDR3 loop: CATRNFADTQYF. The DNA of the CDR3 is TGTGCCACCAGAAATTTTGCAGATACGCAGTATTTT.

The chain carries TRBV30 and TRBJ1-5; no clear D. CDR1 is GTSNPN and CDR2 is SVGIG in the germline V gene (reference sequence). The V end was cut by 2 bases, the J end by 6 bases, with 14 bases between. CDR3 length: 14 amino acids. CDR3 nucleotide sequence: TGTGCCTGGAGTACATGGGCAGTGGGTCAGCCCCAGCATTTT. Protein sequence: CAWSTWAVGQPQHF.

The table lists this clonotype with many counts. The junction departs from the called germline gene at one end, perhaps through a read error. The gene calls are TRBV5-1 and TRBJ1-5; D not certain. Looked up from germline, CDR1 is SGHRS and CDR2 is YFSETQ. The CDR3 has 13 amino acids. The CDR3 region has the DNA TGTGCCAGCAGTTTAGAGCAAAATCAGCCCCAGCATTTT. The encoded protein is CASSLEQNQPQHF.

The sample holds a few counts of this clonotype. For the CDR3, the DNA is TGTGCCAGCAGTCCGAAAGTGGAGACCCAGTACTTC. This sequence encodes CASSPKVETQYF. V and J are TRBV12-3 or TRBV12-4 and TRBJ2-5; D is undetermined. V was trimmed by 5 bases and J by 5 bases, leaving 9 bases between them. This CDR3 has 12 residues.

This chain uses TRBV5-1 with TRBJ2-7; D may be TRBD1 (6 bases). CDR3 length: 14 residues. The V and J ends lost 2 bases and 2 bases respectively, with 11 bases between them. Germline-derived CDR1 and CDR2 are SGHRS and YFSETQ. Here the CDR3 reads CASSFLRGTYEQYF. For the CDR3, the DNA is TGCGCCAGCAGCTTTTTAAGGGGGACCTACGAGCAGTACTTC. The full variable domain, its missing parts supplied by reference TRBV5-1 and TRBJ2-7, is KAGVTQTPRYLIKTRGQQVTLSCSPISGHRSVSWYQQTPGQGLQFLFEYFSETQRNKGNFPGRFSGRQFSNSRSEMNVSTLELGDSALYLCASSFLRGTYEQYFGPGTRLTVT.

There are many counts of this clonotype. The J gene is TRBJ1-6, the V gene TRBV7-2; D uncertain. Germline V gives CDR1 SGHTA, CDR2 FQGNSA. This CDR3 spans 15 amino acids. The V gene lost 1 base and the J gene lost 7 bases, with 11 bases spanning the gap. CDR3 sequence (DNA): TGTGCCAGCAGCTTAGGCGGGAGGAACAATTCACCCCTCCACTTT. Protein sequence: CASSLGGRNNSPLHF.